The 25 T cell receptor beta chains below all came from one sample that was sequenced in a study of early T cells in non-severe SARS-CoV-2 infection. TCRdb re-called the 5' RACE reads with MiXCR, one entry per CDR3 protein. This sample has 35,000 to 45,000 distinct CDR3 sequences; 8.5% to 10% occur once, and the top ten carry roughly an eighth. Sequencing was done on a sample of whole blood. These receptors all come from an adult who was a healthcare worker with PCR-confirmed SARS-CoV-2 infection or an uninfected control (not recorded which).

The chain recombines TRBV29-1 with TRBJ2-3, with 11 positions matching TRBD2. The CDR3 has 14 amino acids. Trimming cost V 7 bases and J 6 bases; bases outside gene matches: 9. Germline lookup yields CDR1 SQVTM and CDR2 ANQGSEA. CDR3 amino acids: CSAGTSGARDTQYF. In nucleotides, the CDR3 is TGCAGCGCCGGGACTAGCGGAGCTCGTGATACGCAGTATTTT.

This clonotype showed up many times. J is TRBJ2-2 and V is TRBV6-5, with 9 bases that match TRBD2. This CDR3 region has 14 residues. V shed 5 bases and J 6 bases; nucleotides not matched to a gene: 4. Germline CDR1 reads MNHEY; CDR2 reads SVGAGI. The CDR3 region is CASSKGLAAGELFF. The CDR3 DNA reads TGTGCCAGCAGTAAGGGACTAGCTGCCGGGGAGCTGTTTTTT.

At least ten counts were recorded for this clonotype. V and J are TRBV29-1 and TRBJ2-7; TRBD1 agrees at 7 bases. CDR1 is SQVTM and CDR2 is ANQGSEA in the germline V gene. This CDR3 is built from 15 residues. With V trimmed by 1 base and J by 4 bases, 10 bases remained unmatched. DNA for the CDR3: TGCAGCGTTGAAGTTCGAGAAACAGGGGAATACGAGCAGTACTTC. This codes for CSVEVRETGEYEQYF.

This clonotype was picked up many times. The chain has TRBV20-1 and TRBJ1-1; perhaps TRBD1 as D (5 bases). The CDR3 spans 13 residues. Trimming took off 0 bases at V and 3 bases at J, with 8 bases between the two ends. Germline V lookup: CDR1 DFQATT, CDR2 SNEGSKA (reference sequence). CDR3 DNA: TGCAGTGCTAGAGATGGCAGGGACACTGAAGCTTTCTTT. Amino acids: CSARDGRDTEAFF.

Only a few counts were recorded for this clonotype. The CDR3 DNA sequence: TGTGCCAGTAGTATGAACCGGTTCTACGAGCAGTACTTC. As protein: CASSMNRFYEQYF. This chain links TRBV19 with TRBJ2-7; no reliable D call. V gave up 3 bases and J gave up 3 bases, with 9 bases separating them. In germline, CDR1 is LNHDA, CDR2 SQIVND (reference sequence). The CDR3 is 13 residues long.

This chain joins TRBV7-2 and TRBJ2-7; TRBD1 agrees at 8 bases. Germline CDR1 SGHTA, CDR2 FQGNSA. J lost 4 bases, V lost 2 bases, and 16 bases had no gene match. This CDR3 has 18 residues. This chain's CDR3 is CASSLFWSPTGVSYEQYF. The CDR3 nucleotides are TGTGCCAGCAGCTTATTCTGGTCCCCGACAGGGGTGTCATACGAGCAGTACTTC.

The CDR3 loop reads CASSLGGPYEQYF. CDR3 sequence (DNA): TGCGCCAGCAGCTTGGGGGGTCCCTACGAGCAGTACTTC. The chain carries TRBV5-1 and TRBJ2-7; D gene uncertain. CDR1 SGHRS and CDR2 YFSETQ come from the germline V gene. This CDR3 has 13 residues. Trimming took 0 bases from V and 2 from J, leaving 6 bases between them.

This clonotype came up many times. The V and J genes are TRBV7-2 and TRBJ2-7, with 12 bases lining up with TRBD2. In germline, CDR1 is SGHTA, CDR2 FQGNSA. The CDR3 extends over 16 amino acids. V dropped 4 bases and J dropped 2; count of bases not matched to a gene: 6. The chain's CDR3 is CASSSRTSGRPYEQYF. The CDR3 nucleotides are TGTGCCAGCAGCTCCAGAACTAGCGGGAGGCCCTACGAGCAGTACTTC. Full variable domain (missing parts from reference TRBV7-2 and TRBJ2-7): GAGVSQSPSNKVTEKGKDVELRCDPISGHTALYWYRQSLGQGLEFLIYFQGNSAPDKSGLPSDRFSAERTGGSVSTLTIQRTQQEDSAVYLCASSSRTSGRPYEQYFGPGTRLTVT.

This clonotype was observed at least ten times. The gene calls are TRBV9 and TRBJ2-7, with D unclear. Germline-derived CDR1 and CDR2 are SGDLS and YYNGEE. The CDR3 length is 13 residues. V was trimmed by 2 bases and J by 5 bases, leaving 11 bases between them. CDR3 coding DNA: TGTGCCAGCAGCGTGAGGACGGAACACGAGCAGTACTTC. Its protein product is CASSVRTEHEQYF.

The chain links TRBV12-3 or TRBV12-4 to TRBJ2-5; D gene ambiguous. V was shortened by 2 bases and J by 9 bases, with 16 bases between the two germline ends. This CDR3 is built from 14 residues. The CDR3 DNA reads as TGTGCCAGCAGTTTAAACGCCGCGGTAGGGTCCCAGTACTTC. This codes for CASSLNAAVGSQYF.

At least ten counts were recorded for this clonotype. This chain connects TRBV7-9 to TRBJ2-1; TRBD2 is a possible D gene (5 bases). This CDR3 is 11 amino acids long. Trimming cost V 3 bases and J 10 bases, with 7 bases left between them. Germline CDR1 and CDR2: SEHNR and FQNEAQ (reference sequence). The CDR3 DNA reads TGTGCCAGCAGCTTTCGGGAAGAGCAGTTCTTC. It specifies CASSFREEQFF.

The genes are TRBV7-8 and TRBJ1-4, with D possibly matching TRBD1 (6 bases). V dropped 5 bases and J dropped 5 bases, with 12 bases sitting between them. Germline V gene data show CDR1 as SGHVS and CDR2 as FQNEAQ. The CDR3 spans 14 residues. The CDR3 spells CASSPQGRNEKLFF. In DNA form, the CDR3 reads TGTGCCAGCAGCCCACAGGGAAGGAATGAAAAACTGTTTTTT.

There are many counts of this clonotype. The chain is built from TRBV29-1 and TRBJ2-3; weak D call: TRBD1 (6 bases). The V gene lost 4 bases and the J gene lost 1 base, with 15 bases spanning the gap. The CDR3 has 15 amino acids. Germline V gene data show CDR1 as SQVTM and CDR2 as ANQGSEA. The CDR3 spells CSVASGAGGTDTQYF. CDR3 nucleotides: TGCAGCGTTGCCTCTGGGGCAGGGGGCACAGATACGCAGTATTTT.

CDR3 sequence: CASNREETQYF. The CDR3 DNA follows: TGTGCCAGCAACAGGGAAGAGACCCAGTACTTC. The chain has TRBV2 and TRBJ2-5; perhaps TRBD1 as D (6 bases). Looked up from germline, CDR1 is SNHLY and CDR2 is FYNNEI. The V and J ends lost 7 bases and 3 bases respectively, with 6 bases between them. This CDR3 spans 11 amino acids.

There are many counts of this clonotype. This sequence joins TRBV20-1 and TRBJ2-5; no definite D call. CDR3 length: 14 amino acids. Trimming stripped 0 bases from V and 2 bases from J, with 10 bases between. Germline assignment: CDR1 DFQATT and CDR2 SNEGSKA (reference sequence). Written as DNA, the CDR3 is TGCAGTGCTAGAGACGACTTGCCTCAAGAGACCCAGTACTTC. Protein product: CSARDDLPQETQYF.

This clonotype has a handful of counts. The chain couples TRBV7-9 to TRBJ1-3, with TRBD1 as a possible D gene (6 bases). V was trimmed by 5 bases and J by 1 base, leaving 15 bases between them. This CDR3 contains 16 residues. Germline V gene sequence: CDR1 SEHNR, CDR2 FQNEAQ (reference sequence). The CDR3 DNA follows: TGTGCCAGCAGCCCTCCGGGACAACAGTCTGGAAACACCATATATTTT. Its translation: CASSPPGQQSGNTIYF.

There are many counts of this clonotype. The rearrangement joins TRBV12-3 or TRBV12-4 to TRBJ2-1, with a tentative D call TRBD1 (5 bases). The CDR3 extends over 15 amino acids. V lost 2 bases and J 7 bases, leaving 15 bases between the germline ends. The CDR3 protein is CASSLKQGRSNEQFF. CDR3 coding DNA: TGTGCCAGCAGTTTAAAGCAGGGTAGATCAAATGAGCAGTTCTTC.

In this sample, this clonotype turned up many times. V is TRBV28 and J is TRBJ2-1; possible D gene TRBD2, 6 bases. The CDR3 has 14 residues. Trimming shortened V by 5 bases and J by 4 bases, and 12 bases separated the two germline ends. CDR1 MDHEN and CDR2 SYDVKM come from the germline V gene. The CDR3 loop reads CASSKRVRYNEQFF. The CDR3 region has the DNA TGTGCCAGCAGTAAGCGGGTGCGATACAATGAGCAGTTCTTC.

This clonotype was picked up many times. This rearrangement joins TRBV28 to TRBJ1-2, with D perhaps TRBD1 (5 bases). The CDR3 sequence is 14 residues long. Germline V gene lookup returns CDR1 MDHEN and CDR2 SYDVKM. V lost 6 bases and J 4 bases, leaving 15 bases between the germline ends. This CDR3 reads CASRAWGASYGYTF. The DNA of the CDR3 is TGTGCCAGCAGGGCGTGGGGCGCGAGCTATGGCTACACCTTC.

This clonotype was picked up many times. The rearrangement links TRBV27 to TRBJ2-1, with 8 nucleotides matching TRBD2. V lost 4 bases and J lost 7; bases outside the gene matches: 12. The CDR3 is made up of 16 amino acids. Per germline, CDR1 MNHEY and CDR2 SMNVEV (reference sequence). The CDR3 DNA follows: TGTGCCAGCAGTTCATGGGGGGCGGAGCGGGGGAATGAGCAGTTCTTC. Protein product: CASSSWGAERGNEQFF.

The chain combines TRBV2 with TRBJ2-7; perhaps TRBD1 as D (6 bases). Looked up from germline, CDR1 is SNHLY and CDR2 is FYNNEI. The CDR3 contains 12 residues. V lost 5 bases and J lost 7, with 12 bases in between. This CDR3 is CASSYRVKEQYF. CDR3 nucleotides: TGTGCCAGCAGTTACAGGGTGAAGGAGCAGTACTTC.

At least ten counts were recorded for this clonotype. The J gene is TRBJ2-1, the V gene TRBV5-5; 7 nucleotides agree with TRBD2. Losses at the gene ends were 0 bases for V and 1 base for J; bases not matched to a gene: 1. CDR3 length equals 15 residues. Per the germline V gene, CDR1 is SGHKS and CDR2 is YYEKEE (reference sequence). The CDR3 DNA reads as TGTGCCAGCAGCTTGGGCGGGGGATCCTACAATGAGCAGTTCTTC. Its protein product is CASSLGGGSYNEQFF. Together with reference TRBV5-5 and TRBJ2-1, the CDR3 gives the full variable domain: DAGVTQSPTHLIKTRGQQVTLRCSPISGHKSVSWYQQVLGQGPQFIFQYYEKEERGRGNFPDRFSARQFPNYSSELNVNALLLGDSALYLCASSLGGGSYNEQFFGPGTRLTVL.

This clonotype was seen a handful of times. The chain couples TRBV29-1 to TRBJ2-3; D not resolved. CDR3 length: 14 residues. CDR1 is SQVTM and CDR2 is ANQGSEA in the germline V gene. V lost 2 bases to trimming and J lost 1 base, with 10 bases between them. In nucleotides, the CDR3 is TGCAGCGTTGAAAGTGGGGATGGCACAGATACGCAGTATTTT. Translated: CSVESGDGTDTQYF.

In its sample, this clonotype was seen many times. V gene TRBV29-1 combines with J gene TRBJ2-4; perhaps D is TRBD1 or TRBD2 (6 bases each). The germline V and J ends were trimmed by 1 base and 5 bases, with 24 bases remaining between them. The V gene's germline CDR1 is SQVTM and CDR2 ANQGSEA. The CDR3 has 18 amino acids. The CDR3 loop is CSVEGRGLWGGPQNIQYF. As DNA, the CDR3 is TGCAGCGTTGAAGGCAGGGGCCTTTGGGGAGGTCCCCAAAACATTCAGTACTTC. Full variable domain (outside the CDR3, taken from reference TRBV29-1 and TRBJ2-4): SAVISQKPSRDICQRGTSLTIQCQVDSQVTMMFWYRQQPGQSLTLIATANQGSEATYESGFVIDKFPISRPNLTFSTLTVSNMSPEDSSIYLCSVEGRGLWGGPQNIQYFGAGTRLSVL.

In this sample, this clonotype turned up many times. The rearrangement uses TRBV28 and TRBJ1-1; D is possibly TRBD1 (6 bases). V was trimmed by 8 bases and J by 4 bases, leaving 11 bases between them. The CDR3 contains 12 residues. Germline V lookup: CDR1 MDHEN, CDR2 SYDVKM. The CDR3 spells CASGQFGTEAFF. Written as DNA, the CDR3 is TGTGCCAGCGGACAGTTTGGCACTGAAGCTTTCTTT.